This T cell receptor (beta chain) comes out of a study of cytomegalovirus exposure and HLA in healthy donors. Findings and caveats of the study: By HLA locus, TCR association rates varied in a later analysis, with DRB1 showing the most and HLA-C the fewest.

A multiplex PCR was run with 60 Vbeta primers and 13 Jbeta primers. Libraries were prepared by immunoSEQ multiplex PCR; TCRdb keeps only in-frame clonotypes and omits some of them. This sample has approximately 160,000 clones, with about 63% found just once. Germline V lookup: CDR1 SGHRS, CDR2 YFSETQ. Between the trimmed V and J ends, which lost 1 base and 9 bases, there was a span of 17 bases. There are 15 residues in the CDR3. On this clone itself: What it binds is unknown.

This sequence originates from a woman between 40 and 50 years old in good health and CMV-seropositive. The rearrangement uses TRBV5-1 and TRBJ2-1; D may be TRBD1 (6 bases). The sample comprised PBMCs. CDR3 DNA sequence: TGCGCCAGCAGCTTGAGCCTGGGGACACCGCGTGAGCAGTTCTTC. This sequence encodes CASSLSLGTPREQFF. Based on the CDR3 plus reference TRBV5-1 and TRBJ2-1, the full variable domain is KAGVTQTPRYLIKTRGQQVTLSCSPISGHRSVSWYQQTPGQGLQFLFEYFSETQRNKGNFPGRFSGRQFSNSRSEMNVSTLELGDSALYLCASSLSLGTPREQFFGPGTRLTVL.